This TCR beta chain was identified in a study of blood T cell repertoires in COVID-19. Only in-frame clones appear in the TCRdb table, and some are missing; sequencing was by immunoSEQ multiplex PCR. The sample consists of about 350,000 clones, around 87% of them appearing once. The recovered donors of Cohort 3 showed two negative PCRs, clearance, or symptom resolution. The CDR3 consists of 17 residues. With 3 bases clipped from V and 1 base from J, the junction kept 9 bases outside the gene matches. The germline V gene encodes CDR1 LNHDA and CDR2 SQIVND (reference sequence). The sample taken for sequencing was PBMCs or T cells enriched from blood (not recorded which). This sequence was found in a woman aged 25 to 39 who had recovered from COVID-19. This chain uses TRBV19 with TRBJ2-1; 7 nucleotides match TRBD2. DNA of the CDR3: TGTGCCAGTAGTATTTTCCGGGGCGGGGGATCCTACAATGAGCAGTTCTTC. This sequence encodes CASSIFRGGGSYNEQFF.